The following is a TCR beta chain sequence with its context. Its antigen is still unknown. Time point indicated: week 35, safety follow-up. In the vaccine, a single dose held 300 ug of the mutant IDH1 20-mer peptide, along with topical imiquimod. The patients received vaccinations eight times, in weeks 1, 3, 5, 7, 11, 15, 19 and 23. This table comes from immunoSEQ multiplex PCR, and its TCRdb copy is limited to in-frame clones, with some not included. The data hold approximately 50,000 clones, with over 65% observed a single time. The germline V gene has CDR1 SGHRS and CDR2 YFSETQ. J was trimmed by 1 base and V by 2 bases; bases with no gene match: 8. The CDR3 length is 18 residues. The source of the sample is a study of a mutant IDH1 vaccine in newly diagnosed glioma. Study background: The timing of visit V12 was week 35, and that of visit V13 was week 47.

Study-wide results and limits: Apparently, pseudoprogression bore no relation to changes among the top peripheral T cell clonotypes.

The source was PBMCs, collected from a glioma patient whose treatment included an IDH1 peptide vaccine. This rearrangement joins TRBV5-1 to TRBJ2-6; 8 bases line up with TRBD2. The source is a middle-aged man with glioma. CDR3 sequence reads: CASSLRAGVRSGANVLTF. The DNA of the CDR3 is TGCGCCAGCAGCTTACGAGCGGGAGTACGTTCTGGGGCCAACGTCCTGACTTTC. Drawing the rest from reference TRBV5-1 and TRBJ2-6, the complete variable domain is KAGVTQTPRYLIKTRGQQVTLSCSPISGHRSVSWYQQTPGQGLQFLFEYFSETQRNKGNFPGRFSGRQFSNSRSEMNVSTLELGDSALYLCASSLRAGVRSGANVLTFGAGSRLTVL.